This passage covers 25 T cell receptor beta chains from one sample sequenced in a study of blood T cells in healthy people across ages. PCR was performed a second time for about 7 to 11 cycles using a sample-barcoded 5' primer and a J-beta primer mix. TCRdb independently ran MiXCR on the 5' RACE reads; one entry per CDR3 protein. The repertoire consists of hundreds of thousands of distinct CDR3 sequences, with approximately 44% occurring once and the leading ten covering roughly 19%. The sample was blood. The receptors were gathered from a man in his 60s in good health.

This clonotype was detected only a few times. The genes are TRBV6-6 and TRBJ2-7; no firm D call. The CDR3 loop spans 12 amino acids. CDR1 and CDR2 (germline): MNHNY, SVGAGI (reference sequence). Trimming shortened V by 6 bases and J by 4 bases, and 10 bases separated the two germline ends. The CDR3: CASRATDYEQYF. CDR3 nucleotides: TGTGCCAGCAGGGCCACAGATTACGAGCAGTACTTC.

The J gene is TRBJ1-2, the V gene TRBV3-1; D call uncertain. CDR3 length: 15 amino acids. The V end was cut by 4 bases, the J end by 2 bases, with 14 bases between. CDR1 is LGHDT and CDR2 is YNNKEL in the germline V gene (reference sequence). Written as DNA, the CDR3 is TGTGCCAGCAGCCCCCCGGGGAGTTTCAACTATGGCTACACCTTC. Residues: CASSPPGSFNYGYTF.

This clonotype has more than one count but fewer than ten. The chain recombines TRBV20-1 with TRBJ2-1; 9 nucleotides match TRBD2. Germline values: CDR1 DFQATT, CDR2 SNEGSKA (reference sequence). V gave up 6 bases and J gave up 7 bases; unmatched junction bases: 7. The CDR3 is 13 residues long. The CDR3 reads CSAPGTSKNEQFF. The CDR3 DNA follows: TGCAGTGCGCCCGGGACTAGCAAAAATGAGCAGTTCTTC.

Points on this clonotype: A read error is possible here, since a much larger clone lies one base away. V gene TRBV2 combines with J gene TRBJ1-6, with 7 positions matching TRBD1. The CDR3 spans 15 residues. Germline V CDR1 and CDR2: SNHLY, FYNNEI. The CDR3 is CASRKGQAPGEPPHF. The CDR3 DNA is TGTGCCAGCAGGAAAGGACAGGCCCCGGGGGAACCCCCCCACTTT.

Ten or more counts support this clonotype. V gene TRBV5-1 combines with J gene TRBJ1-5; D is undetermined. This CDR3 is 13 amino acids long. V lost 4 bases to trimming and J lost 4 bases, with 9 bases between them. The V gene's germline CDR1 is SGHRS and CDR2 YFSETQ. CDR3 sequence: CASSLGRNQPQHF. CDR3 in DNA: TGCGCCAGCAGCCTCGGACGGAATCAGCCCCAGCATTTT.

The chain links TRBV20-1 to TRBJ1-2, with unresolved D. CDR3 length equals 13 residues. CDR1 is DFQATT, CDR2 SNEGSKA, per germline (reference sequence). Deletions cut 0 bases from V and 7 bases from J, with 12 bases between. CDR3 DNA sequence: TGCAGTGCTAGAGATTTAGGGCAGGCTGGCTACACCTTC. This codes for CSARDLGQAGYTF.

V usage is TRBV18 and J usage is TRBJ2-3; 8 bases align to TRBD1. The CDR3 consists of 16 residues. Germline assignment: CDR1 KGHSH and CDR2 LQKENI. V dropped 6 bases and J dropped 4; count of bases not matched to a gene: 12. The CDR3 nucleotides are TGTGCCAGCTCGCCTCCCGGACAGGGTAGAGCAGATACGCAGTATTTT. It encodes CASSPPGQGRADTQYF.

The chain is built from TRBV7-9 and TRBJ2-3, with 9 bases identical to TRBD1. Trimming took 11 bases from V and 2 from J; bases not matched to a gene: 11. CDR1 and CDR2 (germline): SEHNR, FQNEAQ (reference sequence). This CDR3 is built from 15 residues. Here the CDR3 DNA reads TGTGCCGGAAGAACCGGGACAGGGTTCACAGATACGCAGTATTTT. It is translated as CAGRTGTGFTDTQYF. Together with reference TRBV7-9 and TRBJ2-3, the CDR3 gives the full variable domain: DTGVSQNPRHKITKRGQNVTFRCDPISEHNRLYWYRQTLGQGPEFLTYFQNEAQLEKSRLLSDRFSAERPKGSFSTLEIQRTEQGDSAMYLCAGRTGTGFTDTQYFGPGTRLTVL.

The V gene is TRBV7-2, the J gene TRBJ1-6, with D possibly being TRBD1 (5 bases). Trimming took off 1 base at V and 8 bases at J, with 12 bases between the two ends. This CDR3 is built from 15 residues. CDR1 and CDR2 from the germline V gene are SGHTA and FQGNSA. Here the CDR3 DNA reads TGTGCCAGCAGCTTAGACCCCAGGGTTGATTCACCCCTCCACTTT. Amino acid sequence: CASSLDPRVDSPLHF.

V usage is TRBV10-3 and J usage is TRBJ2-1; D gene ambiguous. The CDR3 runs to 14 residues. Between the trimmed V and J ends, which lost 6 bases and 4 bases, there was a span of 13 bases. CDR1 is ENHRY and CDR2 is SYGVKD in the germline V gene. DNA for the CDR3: TGTGCCATCAGACCGAACGATTTTTACAATGAGCAGTTCTTC. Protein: CAIRPNDFYNEQFF.

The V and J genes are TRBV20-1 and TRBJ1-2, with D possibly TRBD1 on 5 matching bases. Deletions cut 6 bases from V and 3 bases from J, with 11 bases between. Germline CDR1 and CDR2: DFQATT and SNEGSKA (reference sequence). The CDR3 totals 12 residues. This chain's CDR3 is CSAKTADYGYTF. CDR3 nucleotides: TGCAGTGCCAAGACAGCAGACTATGGCTACACCTTC.

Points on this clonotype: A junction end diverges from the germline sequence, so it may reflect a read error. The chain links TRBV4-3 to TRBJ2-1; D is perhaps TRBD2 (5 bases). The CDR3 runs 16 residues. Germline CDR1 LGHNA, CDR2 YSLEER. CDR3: CASSQDWPSKSNGQFF. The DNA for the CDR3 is TGCGCCAGCAGCCAAGATTGGCCTAGCAAGAGCAATGGGCAGTTCTTC.

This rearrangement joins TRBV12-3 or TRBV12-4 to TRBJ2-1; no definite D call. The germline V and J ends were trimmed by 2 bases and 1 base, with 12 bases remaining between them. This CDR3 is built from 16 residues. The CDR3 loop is CASSLSLERSYNEQFF. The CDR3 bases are TGTGCCAGCAGTTTAAGCCTGGAGCGATCCTACAATGAGCAGTTCTTC.

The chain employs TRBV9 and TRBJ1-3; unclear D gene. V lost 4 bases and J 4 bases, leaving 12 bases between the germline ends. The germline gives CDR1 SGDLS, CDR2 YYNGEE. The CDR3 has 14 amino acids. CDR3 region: CASSLQMGGNTIYF. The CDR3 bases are TGTGCCAGCAGCCTACAGATGGGAGGAAACACCATATATTTT.

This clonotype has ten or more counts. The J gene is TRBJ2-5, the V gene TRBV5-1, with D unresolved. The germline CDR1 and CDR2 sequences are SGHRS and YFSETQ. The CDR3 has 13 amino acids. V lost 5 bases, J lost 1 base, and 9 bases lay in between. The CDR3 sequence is CASSYGLQETQYF. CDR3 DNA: TGCGCCAGCAGTTACGGCCTCCAAGAGACCCAGTACTTC.

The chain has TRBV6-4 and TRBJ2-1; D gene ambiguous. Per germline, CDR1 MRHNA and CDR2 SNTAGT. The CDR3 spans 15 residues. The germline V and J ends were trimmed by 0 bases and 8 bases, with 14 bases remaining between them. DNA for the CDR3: TGTGCCAGCAGTGACTCGATAGTGCCACCGGATGAGCAGTTCTTC. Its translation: CASSDSIVPPDEQFF.

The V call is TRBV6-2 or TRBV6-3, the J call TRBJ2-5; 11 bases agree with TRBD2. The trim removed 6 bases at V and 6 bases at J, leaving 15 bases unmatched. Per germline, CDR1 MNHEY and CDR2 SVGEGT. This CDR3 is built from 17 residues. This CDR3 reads CASRLISGGAYKKTQYF. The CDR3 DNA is TGTGCCAGCAGATTGATTAGCGGGGGGGCCTATAAGAAGACCCAGTACTTC.

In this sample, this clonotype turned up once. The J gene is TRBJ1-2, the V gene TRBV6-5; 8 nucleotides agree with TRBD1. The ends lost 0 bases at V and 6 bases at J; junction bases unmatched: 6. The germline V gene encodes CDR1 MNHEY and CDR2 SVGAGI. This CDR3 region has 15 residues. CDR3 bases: TGTGCCAGCAGTTACTCTGGACAGGGAGATAATGGCTACACCTTC. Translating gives CASSYSGQGDNGYTF.

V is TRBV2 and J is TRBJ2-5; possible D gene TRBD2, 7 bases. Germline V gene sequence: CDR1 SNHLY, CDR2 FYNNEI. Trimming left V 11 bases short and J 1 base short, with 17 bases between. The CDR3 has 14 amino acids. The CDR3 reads CASFGGAFQETQYF. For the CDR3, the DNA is TGTGCCTCATTTGGGGGGGCTTTCCAAGAGACCCAGTACTTC.

The CDR3 bases are TGCAGCGCAACGGCGATGGGTGAGACCCAGTACTTC. This translates into CSATAMGETQYF. The chain combines TRBV29-1 with TRBJ2-5; no definite D call. V gave up 7 bases and J gave up 5 bases, with 14 bases separating them. The germline gives CDR1 SQVTM, CDR2 ANQGSEA. The CDR3 runs to 12 residues. Looking up the rest from reference TRBV29-1 and TRBJ2-5 gives the full variable domain: SAVISQKPSRDICQRGTSLTIQCQVDSQVTMMFWYRQQPGQSLTLIATANQGSEATYESGFVIDKFPISRPNLTFSTLTVSNMSPEDSSIYLCSATAMGETQYFGPGTRLLVL.

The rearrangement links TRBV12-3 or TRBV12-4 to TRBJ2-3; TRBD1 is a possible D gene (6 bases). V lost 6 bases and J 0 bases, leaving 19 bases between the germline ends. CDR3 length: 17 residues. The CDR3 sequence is CASSGDTQGYSTDTQYF. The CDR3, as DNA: TGTGCCAGCAGCGGCGACACACAGGGTTATAGCACAGATACGCAGTATTTT.

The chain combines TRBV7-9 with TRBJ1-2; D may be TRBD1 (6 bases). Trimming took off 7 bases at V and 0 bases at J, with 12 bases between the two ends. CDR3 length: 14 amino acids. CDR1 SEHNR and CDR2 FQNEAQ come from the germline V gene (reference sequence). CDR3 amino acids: CASIRDTANYGYTF. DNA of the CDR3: TGTGCCAGCATCCGGGACACAGCTAACTATGGCTACACCTTC.

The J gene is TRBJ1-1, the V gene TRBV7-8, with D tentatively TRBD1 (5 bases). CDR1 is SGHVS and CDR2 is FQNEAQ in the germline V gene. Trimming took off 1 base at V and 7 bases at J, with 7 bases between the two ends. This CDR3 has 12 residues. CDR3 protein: CASSLDRLEAFF. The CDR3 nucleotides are TGTGCCAGCAGCTTAGACAGGCTTGAAGCTTTCTTT. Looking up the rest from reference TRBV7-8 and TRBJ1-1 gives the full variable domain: GAGVSQSPRYKVAKRGQDVALRCDPISGHVSLFWYQQALGQGPEFLTYFQNEAQLDKSGLPSDRFFAERPEGSVSTLKIQRTQQEDSAVYLCASSLDRLEAFFGQGTRLTVV.

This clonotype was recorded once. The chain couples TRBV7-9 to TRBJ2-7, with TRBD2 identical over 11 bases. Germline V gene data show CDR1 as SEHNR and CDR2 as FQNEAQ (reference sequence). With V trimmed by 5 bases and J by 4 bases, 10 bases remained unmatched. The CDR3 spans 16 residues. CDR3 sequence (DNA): TGTGCCAGCAGCGGAACCCTCACTAGCGGGGGTTACGAGCAGTACTTC. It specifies CASSGTLTSGGYEQYF. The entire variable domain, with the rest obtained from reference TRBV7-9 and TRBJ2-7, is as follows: DTGVSQNPRHKITKRGQNVTFRCDPISEHNRLYWYRQTLGQGPEFLTYFQNEAQLEKSRLLSDRFSAERPKGSFSTLEIQRTEQGDSAMYLCASSGTLTSGGYEQYFGPGTRLTVT.

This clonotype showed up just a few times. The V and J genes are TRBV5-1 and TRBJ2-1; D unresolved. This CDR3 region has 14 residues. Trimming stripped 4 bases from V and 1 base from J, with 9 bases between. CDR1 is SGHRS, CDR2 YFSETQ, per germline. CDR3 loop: CASSPARSYNEQFF. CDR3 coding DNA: TGCGCCAGCAGCCCAGCGCGGTCCTACAATGAGCAGTTCTTC.